This TCR beta chain was sequenced during a study of shared clonotypes between healthy human individuals. Assay used: immunoSEQ multiplex PCR; TCRdb lists only in-frame clones, some missing. The table has fewer than 550,000 clones, nearly 80% seen once. V was pared by 6 bases and J by 5 bases, with 20 bases between. CDR3 length: 17 residues. Looked up from germline, CDR1 is MDHEN and CDR2 is SYDVKM. Sequences were obtained from PBMCs. The source of this sequence is a woman in her thirties or forties in good health. Some clones in this sample may be carry-over from other donors' samples. The rearrangement joins TRBV28 to TRBJ1-6, with D possibly being TRBD1 (6 bases). CDR3 sequence reads: CASSPYRVLVDNSPLHF. Written as DNA, the CDR3 is TGTGCCAGCAGCCCGTACAGGGTCTTGGTAGATAATTCACCCCTCCACTTT.